Only a few counts were recorded for the clone carrying this T cell receptor beta chain. Its antigen is currently unknown. Trimming at V came to 6 bases and at J to 6 bases, leaving 7 bases not matched to a gene. The CDR3 runs 14 residues. Germline V gene lookup returns CDR1 SNHLY and CDR2 FYNNEI. Profiling relied on immunoSEQ multiplex PCR, and the TCRdb table lists in-frame clones only, not all of them. The sample lists around 65,000 clones, 75% to 90% seen once, with approximately 15% in the top ten. Each and every patient relapsed after autologous stem cell transplantation, and patients got differing brentuximab vedotin exposure. The study recorded best responses of complete response, partial response or progressive disease. This record belongs to a study of PD-1 blockade in classical Hodgkin lymphoma. Study-wide results and caveats: Some patients started nivolumab under 1 year after ASCT, and they were excluded. Newly diagnosed patients were reported to exhibit reduced baseline TCR diversity relative to healthy donors.

This sequence was found in a human donor with classical Hodgkin lymphoma. This chain uses TRBV2 with TRBJ2-2; the match to TRBD2 covers 7 bases. Sequences were derived from peripheral blood mononuclear cells (PBMCs), sampled at baseline. The CDR3 sequence: CASRSGDLPGELFF. For the CDR3, the DNA is TGTGCCAGCAGGAGCGGGGACCTTCCCGGGGAGCTGTTTTTT. Drawing the rest from reference TRBV2 and TRBJ2-2, the complete variable domain is EPEVTQTPSHQVTQMGQEVILRCVPISNHLYFYWYRQILGQKVEFLVSFYNNEISEKSEIFDDQFSVERPDGSNFTLKIRSTKLEDSAMYFCASRSGDLPGELFFGEGSRLTVL.